This T cell receptor (beta chain) was sequenced in a study of blood T cell repertoires in COVID-19. In the study overall: Italy, Spain and the United States were the sources of the convalescent and acute COVID-19 samples. PBMCs, B-cell-depleted T cells, or T cells provided the cDNA or gDNA that made up the material.

The data were produced by immunoSEQ multiplex PCR, yet TCRdb's version contains in-frame clones alone and is incomplete. Of about 370,000 clones in the sample, roughly 86% are singletons; the top ten hold under 11%. V was trimmed by 2 bases and J by 2 bases, leaving 21 bases between them. CDR3 length: 18 amino acids. Per the germline V gene, CDR1 is KGHDR and CDR2 is SFDVKD. The sequencing input was peripheral blood. The clonotype was recovered from a woman aged 25 to 39 with COVID-19, enrolled during active disease. J is TRBJ2-7 and V is TRBV24-1, with a possible D match to TRBD2 (6 bases). The CDR3 spells CATSDSRMRGGVPYEQYF. The CDR3 bases are TGTGCCACCAGTGATTCCCGGATGCGGGGAGGTGTCCCCTACGAGCAGTACTTC.